This T cell receptor (beta chain) is from a study of PD-1 blockade in classical Hodgkin lymphoma. This CDR3 is 16 amino acids long. The V gene's germline CDR1 is GTSNPN and CDR2 SVGIG (reference sequence). The V gene lost 0 bases and the J gene lost 0 bases, with 12 bases spanning the gap. The sample's time point: cycle 4 day 1 (C4D1), after five to seven weeks of nivolumab. Every patient experienced relapse after autologous stem cell transplantation, and brentuximab vedotin exposure varied. Complete response, partial response or progressive disease was recorded as best response. The data were produced by immunoSEQ multiplex PCR, yet TCRdb's version contains in-frame clones alone and is incomplete. The table includes some 110,000 clones, roughly 89% detected once.

This clonotype originated in a human donor with classical Hodgkin lymphoma. V gene TRBV30 combines with J gene TRBJ1-3; maybe TRBD1 (6 bases). The input for sequencing was peripheral blood mononuclear cells (PBMCs), taken before the fourth cycle of nivolumab. CDR3: CAWSVGALSSGNTIYF. The CDR3 nucleotides read TGTGCCTGGAGTGTGGGGGCACTGTCCTCTGGAAACACCATATATTTT. Combining the CDR3 with reference TRBV30 and TRBJ1-3 gives the whole variable domain SQTIHQWPATLVQPVGSPLSLECTVEGTSNPNLYWYRQAAGRGLQLLFYSVGIGQISSEVPQNLSASRPQDRQFILSSKKLLLSDSGFYLCAWSVGALSSGNTIYFGEGSWLTVV.